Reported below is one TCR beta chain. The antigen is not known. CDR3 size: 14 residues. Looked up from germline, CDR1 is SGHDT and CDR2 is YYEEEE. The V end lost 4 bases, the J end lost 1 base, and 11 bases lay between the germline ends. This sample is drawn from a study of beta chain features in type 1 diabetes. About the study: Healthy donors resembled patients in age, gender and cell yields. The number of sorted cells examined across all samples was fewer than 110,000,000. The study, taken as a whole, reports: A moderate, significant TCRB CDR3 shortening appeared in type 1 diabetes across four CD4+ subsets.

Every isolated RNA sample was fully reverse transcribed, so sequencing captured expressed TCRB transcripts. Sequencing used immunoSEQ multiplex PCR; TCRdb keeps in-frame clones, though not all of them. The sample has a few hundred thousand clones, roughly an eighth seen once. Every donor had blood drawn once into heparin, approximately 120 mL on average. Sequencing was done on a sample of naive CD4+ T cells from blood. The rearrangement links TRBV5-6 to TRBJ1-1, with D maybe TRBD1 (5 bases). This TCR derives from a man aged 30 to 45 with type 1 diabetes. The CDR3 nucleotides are TGTGCCAGCAGCCCTAAAACAGGGAACACTGAAGCTTTCTTT. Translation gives CASSPKTGNTEAFF.